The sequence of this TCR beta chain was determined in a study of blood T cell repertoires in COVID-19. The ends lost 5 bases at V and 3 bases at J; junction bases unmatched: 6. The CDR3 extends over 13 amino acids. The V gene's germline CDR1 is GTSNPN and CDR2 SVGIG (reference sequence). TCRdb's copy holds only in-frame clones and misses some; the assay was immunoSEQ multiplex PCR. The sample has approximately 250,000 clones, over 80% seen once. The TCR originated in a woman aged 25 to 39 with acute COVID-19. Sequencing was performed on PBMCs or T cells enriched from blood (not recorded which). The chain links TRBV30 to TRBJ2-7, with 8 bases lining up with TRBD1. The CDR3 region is CAWGTGGSYEQYF. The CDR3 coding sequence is TGTGCCTGGGGGACAGGAGGAAGCTACGAGCAGTACTTC. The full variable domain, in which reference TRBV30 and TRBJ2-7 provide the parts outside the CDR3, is SQTIHQWPATLVQPVGSPLSLECTVEGTSNPNLYWYRQAAGRGLQLLFYSVGIGQISSEVPQNLSASRPQDRQFILSSKKLLLSDSGFYLCAWGTGGSYEQYFGPGTRLTVT.